Shown below are 8 T cell receptor beta chains from a single sample sequenced in a study of CD8+ T cells in alopecia areata. CD4, CD8alpha, NKG2D, NKG2ACE and other markers were used to sort pooled cutaneous lymph node cells. RNA was isolated and reverse transcribed to cDNA, the sequencing template. The method was immunoSEQ multiplex PCR; TCRdb's version includes in-frame clones alone and lacks a portion of them. Observed are approximately 300,000 clones, no singletons, with the top ten taking more than 0.95%. The sequenced material came from CD4+ T cells sorted from a lymph node. The source of these receptors is a C3H/HeJ mouse with alopecia areata. This strain has MHC haplotype H2-k.

This clone appeared a few times. Mouse germline and gene names are used. The read is 4 residues too short to cover the CDR3 end, so that end is filled in from the germline J gene. The sample contains more than one DNA sequence encoding this CDR3. The chain recombines TRBV5 with TRBJ2-1; 9 bases map to TRBD2. The CDR3 totals 16 residues. The V gene's germline CDR1 is LGHNA and CDR2 YNLKQL (reference sequence). Germline trimming cut 1 base from V and 0 bases from J; bases unmatched to any gene: 1. The CDR3 is CASSQGLGVNYAEQFF. The DNA read from the CDR3 is TGTGCCAGCAGCCAAGGACTGGGGGTTAACTATGCT.

This clone was seen a few times. All gene names here are mouse names. The read comes to an end 4 residues before the CDR3 does, leaving the germline J gene to fill in the end. This sample includes further DNA sequences coding for the same CDR3. The chain combines TRBV5 with TRBJ2-5, with D unresolved. The CDR3 is 15 residues long. CDR1 and CDR2 from the germline V gene are LGHNA and YNLKQL (reference sequence). Deletions cut 1 base from V and 2 bases from J, with 10 bases between. The CDR3 bases that were read are TGTGCCAGCAGCCAAGTCGGAGAGGGCCAAGAC. Encoded protein: CASSQVGEGQD. The full CDR3 protein reads CASSQVGEGQDTQYF.

About this clone itself: Genes and germline are mouse. Read coverage stops 3 residues before the CDR3 terminus; the germline J gene supplies the remainder. This same CDR3 is encoded by further DNA sequences in the sample. This chain links TRBV1 with TRBJ1-6; TRBD1 is a possible D gene (6 bases). TRBJ1-6 is annotated as an ORF whose role is uncertain. Germline V gives CDR1 NSQYPW, CDR2 LRSPGD (reference sequence). V was clipped by 0 bases and J by 4 bases, with 10 bases between them. This CDR3 is built from 16 residues. CDR3 sequence: CTCSADPGQYNSPLYF. The sequenced part of the CDR3 DNA is TGCACCTGCAGTGCAGATCCGGGACAATATAATTCGCCC.

This clone was counted a few times. Genes and germline come from the mouse. The sequence runs out 4 residues before the end of the CDR3; the remainder is reconstructed from the germline J gene. This chain joins TRBV13-1 and TRBJ2-5, with D possibly being TRBD2 (6 bases). Germline CDR1 is NSHNY and CDR2 is SYGAGN. CDR3 length: 13 residues. The CDR3 here is CASSTGWGDTQYF. Incomplete CDR3 DNA: TGTGCCAGCAGTACGGGCTGGGGAGAC.

Comment on this clone: The germline and genes are mouse ones. With the read ending 4 residues before the CDR3 end, the germline J gene is used to fill in that end. The chain employs TRBV19 and TRBJ1-1; 7 bases map to TRBD1. The CDR3 runs 15 residues. V shed 4 bases and J 0 bases; nucleotides not matched to a gene: 6. Looked up from germline, CDR1 is FNHDT and CDR2 is SITEND (reference sequence). The CDR3 sequence: CASSPQGVANTEVFF. The covered CDR3 bases are TGTGCCAGCAGTCCTCAGGGGGTTGCAAACACA.

About this clone: Germline and genes: mouse. The read ends 4 residues early relative to the CDR3; the germline J gene fills the gap. This CDR3 is also generated by other DNA sequences in the sample. The J gene is TRBJ2-3, the V gene TRBV1; a weak D match, TRBD1 (6 bases). The CDR3 extends over 15 amino acids. V was trimmed by 1 base and J by 0 bases, leaving 8 bases between them. The V gene's germline CDR1 is NSQYPW and CDR2 LRSPGD (reference sequence). The CDR3 bases that were read are TGCACCTGCAGTGCAGCAGGGGCCAGTGCAGAA. Translated: CTCSAAGASAE. In full, the CDR3 is CTCSAAGASAETLYF.

A word on this clone: It may be a read error: a sequence one base away is much more abundant. Gene labels here are mouse ones. The read comes to an end 4 residues before the CDR3 does, leaving the germline J gene to fill in the end. The chain combines TRBV12-2 with TRBJ1-2, with D perhaps TRBD1 (5 bases). The CDR3 contains 13 residues. The germline V and J ends were trimmed by 1 base and 0 bases, with 5 bases remaining between them. From germline, CDR1 is SGHLS and CDR2 HYDKME. CDR3 loop: CASSLTANSDYTF. Incomplete CDR3 DNA: TGTGCCAGCTCTCTGACAGCAAACTCC. Complete variable domain (other parts from reference TRBV12-2 and TRBJ1-2): NSGVVQSPRYIIKGKGERSILKCIPISGHLSVAWYQQTQGQELKFFIQHYDKMERDKGNLPSRFSVQQFDDYHSEMNMSALELEDSAVYFCASSLTANSDYTFGSGTRLLVI.

This clone occurred a few times. Genes and germline come from the mouse. The read gets to within 4 residues of the CDR3 end, and the germline J gene fills in the rest. V usage is TRBV19 and J usage is TRBJ1-1, with 10 bases fitting TRBD1. The CDR3 sequence is 15 residues long. Germline V lookup: CDR1 FNHDT, CDR2 SITEND (reference sequence). V lost 3 bases to trimming and J lost 1 base; unmatched junction nucleotides: 3. The covered CDR3 bases are TGTGCCAGCAGTAGACAGGGGGCGAGGAACACA. It specifies CASSRQGARNT. The entire CDR3 is CASSRQGARNTEVFF.